Listed below are T cell receptor beta chains from one sample, sequenced in a study of T cells in localized non-small cell lung cancer. Method: immunoSEQ multiplex PCR; TCRdb's copy keeps in-frame clones and lacks some. The sample includes tens of thousands of clones, 84% seen only once; the top ten take roughly 13%. The sequencing used peripheral blood, collected before any cancer treatment. These receptor sequences come from a female donor over 55 with stage I lung adenocarcinoma. CDR3s include the opening cysteine and the closing phenylalanine or tryptophan. D genes are given only for firm matches. A row's size may be missing; if present it is once, few, many or a size class.

v_call	clone_size	j_call	d_call	cdr3_nt	cdr3_aa
TRBV11-1	-	TRBJ1-2	TRBD1	TGTGCCAGCAGCATGACAGGGTCGCGGTATGGCTACACCTTC	CASSMTGSRYGYTF
TRBV12-5	-	TRBJ2-3	-	TGTGCTAGTGGTTTGGACAGGGTCGCAGATACGCAGTATTTT	CASGLDRVADTQYF
TRBV6-6	-	TRBJ1-4	-	TGTGCCAGCAGTTCCCGCGCCTTTAATGAAAAACTGTTTTTT	CASSSRAFNEKLFF
TRBV10-2	-	TRBJ1-1	TRBD1	TGCGCCAGCAGTTCGACAGGGATGAGCACTGAAGCTTTCTTT	CASSSTGMSTEAFF
TRBV15	once	TRBJ1-2	-	TGTGCCACCAGCAGGGATTCGGGGCCCAACTATGGCTACACCTTC	CATSRDSGPNYGYTF
TRBV5-4	-	TRBJ1-2	-	TGTGCCAGCAGCCCGGCCGCGGTCCTCGCCTATGGCTACACCTTC	CASSPAAVLAYGYTF
TRBV28	-	TRBJ2-7	-	TGTGCCAGCAGGGACTCCACCTACGAGCAGTACTTC	CASRDSTYEQYF
TRBV6-5	-	TRBJ2-5	-	TGTGCCAGCAGTTACAGGGAGACCCAGTACTTC	CASSYRETQYF
TRBV27	-	TRBJ2-7	-	TGTGCCAGCAGTCTTAATGCAGGGCCTGGCGAGCAGTACTTC	CASSLNAGPGEQYF
TRBV4-1	-	TRBJ2-5	-	TGCGCCAGCAGCCAAGGGCTGCTCGGGGAGACCCAGTACTTC	CASSQGLLGETQYF
TRBV2	few	TRBJ1-5	TRBD1	TGTGCCAGCGGTACGACAGGGTGGAATCAGCCCCAGCATTTT	CASGTTGWNQPQHF
TRBV11-2	-	TRBJ2-1	TRBD2	TGTGCCAGCAGCTTAAGACTAGCCTATGAGCAGTTCTTC	CASSLRLAYEQFF
TRBV6-5	-	TRBJ2-6	-	TGTGCCAGCACCCGGAGAGGATCTGGGGCCAACGTCCTGACTTTC	CASTRRGSGANVLTF
TRBV6-5	once	TRBJ1-1	-	TGTGCCAGCAGCGAAGGGACGGCTGAAGCTTTCTTT	CASSEGTAEAFF
TRBV5-6	-	TRBJ2-1	-	TGTGCCAGCAGCTACGGGACCCCGGTTTACAATGAGCAGTTCTTC	CASSYGTPVYNEQFF
TRBV21-1	-	TRBJ2-7	-	TGTGCCAGCAGCAAAGCGAGGTATCAAAACTCCTACGAGCAGTACTTC	CASSKARYQNSYEQYF
TRBV7-2	-	TRBJ1-5	TRBD1	TGTGCCAGCAGCCAGACACATGGGACAGGGAAAGTCGGCAATCAGCCCCAGCATTTT	CASSQTHGTGKVGNQPQHF
TRBV6-5	-	TRBJ2-7	-	TGTGCCAGCAGGGCTGGATGGGGCGAGCAGTACTTC	CASRAGWGEQYF
TRBV6-1	once	TRBJ1-3	-	TGTGCCAGCAGTGAATGGGGGCAGATTGGAAACACCATATATTTT	CASSEWGQIGNTIYF
TRBV4-1	-	TRBJ1-5	-	TGCGCCAGCAGCCAAGGGTATAGCAATCAGCCCCAGCATTTT	CASSQGYSNQPQHF
TRBV7-9	-	TRBJ1-1	-	TGTGCCAGCAGCTCTTCTCTACAGGGTGGGAAAGCTTTCTTT	CASSSSLQGGKAFF
TRBV10-3	-	TRBJ2-1	TRBD1	TGTGCCATCAGTGAGTCCGGCAGGGGGTCATACAATGAGCAGTTCTTC	CAISESGRGSYNEQFF
TRBV6-5	-	TRBJ1-2	-	TGTGCCAGCAGTCTGCAGAGAAACTATGGCTACACCTTC	CASSLQRNYGYTF
TRBV30	-	TRBJ2-1	TRBD2	TGTGCCTGGAGTGTCCCCCTGACTAGCAAGCAGTTCTTC	CAWSVPLTSKQFF